This TCR beta chain came from a study of T-cell memory formation after mild COVID-19. Findings and limits, study-wide: Contracting CD4+ clones were located mainly in CM and EM, and CD8+ clones in EMRA. Still unconfirmed is whether the second-wave clones peaking on day 37 recognized SARS-CoV-2.

A 5'RACE reaction primed in the constant segment made cDNA libraries of TCR alpha and TCR beta, and these carried sample barcodes and UMIs. TCRdb called the 5' RACE reads again in MiXCR, with one record for every CDR3 protein. The sample lists 200,000 to 300,000 distinct CDR3 sequences, approximately 15% seen once, with about 2% in the top ten. V dropped 4 bases and J dropped 4; count of bases not matched to a gene: 11. Germline V lookup: CDR1 MGHRA, CDR2 YSYEKL. CDR3 length equals 16 residues. As regards this clonotype: Its antigen is as yet unknown.

The sequence came from an adult woman who had mild COVID-19 (a few samples of this study predate the infection). Cell type and time point are not known. The material sequenced was PBMCs or a T cell subset sorted from them (not recorded which). This sequence joins TRBV4-1 and TRBJ1-2; TRBD1 matches 8 bases. The CDR3 DNA reads TGCGCCAGCAGCCCCTCCGGGACAGGATTACTCTATGGCTACACCTTC. It encodes CASSPSGTGLLYGYTF.